This TCR beta chain came from a study of blood T cell repertoires in COVID-19. This CDR3 is built from 13 residues. Germline assignment: CDR1 GTSNPN and CDR2 SVGIG (reference sequence). V dropped 7 bases and J dropped 1 base, with 13 bases sitting between them. Assay: immunoSEQ multiplex PCR; the TCRdb copy retains only in-frame clones and omits some. Counted here are about 500,000 clones, less than 90% occurring once; the ten biggest clones make up 7.8%. This clonotype was obtained from a woman aged 50 to 60 with COVID-19, enrolled during active disease. V usage is TRBV30 and J usage is TRBJ1-2; maybe TRBD1 (5 bases). The specimen was peripheral blood. The CDR3 region has the DNA TGTGCCTTGGGGGGGGGTGATAACTATGGCTACACCTTC. Encoded protein: CALGGGDNYGYTF.